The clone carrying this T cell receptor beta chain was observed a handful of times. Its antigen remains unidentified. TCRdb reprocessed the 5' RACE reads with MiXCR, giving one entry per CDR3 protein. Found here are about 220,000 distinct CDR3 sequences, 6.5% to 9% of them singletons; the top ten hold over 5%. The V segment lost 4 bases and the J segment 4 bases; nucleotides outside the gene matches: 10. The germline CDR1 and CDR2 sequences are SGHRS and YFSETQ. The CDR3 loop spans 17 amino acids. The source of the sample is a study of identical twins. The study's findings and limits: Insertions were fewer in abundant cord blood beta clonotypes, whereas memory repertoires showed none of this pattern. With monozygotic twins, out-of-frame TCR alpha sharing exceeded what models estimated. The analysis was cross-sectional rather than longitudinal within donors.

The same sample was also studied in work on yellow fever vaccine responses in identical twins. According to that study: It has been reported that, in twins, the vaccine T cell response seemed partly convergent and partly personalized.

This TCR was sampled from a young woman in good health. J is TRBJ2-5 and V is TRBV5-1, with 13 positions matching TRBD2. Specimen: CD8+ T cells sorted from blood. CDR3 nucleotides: TGCGCCAGCAGCGCCGGGACTAGCGGGACTGGATTAGAGACCCAGTACTTC. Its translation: CASSAGTSGTGLETQYF.